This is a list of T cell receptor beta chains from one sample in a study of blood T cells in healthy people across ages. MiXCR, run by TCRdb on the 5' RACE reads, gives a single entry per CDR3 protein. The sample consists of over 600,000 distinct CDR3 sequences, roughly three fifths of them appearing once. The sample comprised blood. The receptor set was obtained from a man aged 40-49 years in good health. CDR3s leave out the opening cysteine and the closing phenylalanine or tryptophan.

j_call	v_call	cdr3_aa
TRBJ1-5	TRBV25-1	ASSEYGDNQPQH
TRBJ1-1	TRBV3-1	ASSPDRYATEAF
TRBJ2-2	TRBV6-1	ASSTGGGGTGELF
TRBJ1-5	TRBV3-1	ASSQGEQPQH
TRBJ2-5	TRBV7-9	ASSSGLADQETQY
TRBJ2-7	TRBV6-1	ASSPKGRPYEQY
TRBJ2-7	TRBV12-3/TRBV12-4	ASSSGGLYEQY
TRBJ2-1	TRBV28	ASSPLRGPEQF
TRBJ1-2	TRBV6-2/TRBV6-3	ASRSSGDNYGYT
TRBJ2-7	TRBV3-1	AGSSSGGRYEQY
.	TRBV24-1	ATSDNTGGWETQY
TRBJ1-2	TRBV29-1	SVEVSTIKNYGYT
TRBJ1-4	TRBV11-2	ASSSHRGFGEKLF
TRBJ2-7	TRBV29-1	SVGVSYEQY
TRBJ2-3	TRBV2	ASRDPGLRDPTDTQY
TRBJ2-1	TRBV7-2	ASSVSGVDNEQF
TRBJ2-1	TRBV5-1	ASSKLAGPTYNEQF
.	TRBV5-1	ASSPDSGRETQY
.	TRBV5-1	ASSGGGAEETQY
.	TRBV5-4	ASSWDRGSEQY
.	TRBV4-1	ASSQSPRGGETQY
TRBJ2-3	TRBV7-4	ASSFENADTDTQY
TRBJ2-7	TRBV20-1	SARGWRGEIYEQY
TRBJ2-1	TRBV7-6	ASSLQLNNEQF
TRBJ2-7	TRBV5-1	ASSLEGTGAYEQY
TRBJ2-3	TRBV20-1	SANGVLRDSSPDTQY
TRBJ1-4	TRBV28	ASEQEGATNEKLF
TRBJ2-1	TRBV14	ASSWAGGSSYNEQF
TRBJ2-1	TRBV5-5	ASSPTGTGGVDEQF
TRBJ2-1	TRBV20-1	SASKGTGARNEQF
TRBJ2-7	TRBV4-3	ASSQGLAGARAQY
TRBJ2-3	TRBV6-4	ASSVAAQYSDTQY
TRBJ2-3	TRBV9	ASSAPPPSTDTQY
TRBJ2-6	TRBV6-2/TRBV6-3	ASSYSLSGANVLT
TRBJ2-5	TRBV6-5	ASSYLSGPQY
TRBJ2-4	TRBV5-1	ASSLAGSNIQY
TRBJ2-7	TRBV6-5	ASRPPPGQGAYEQY
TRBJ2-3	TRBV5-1	ASSPVGTPRTDTQY
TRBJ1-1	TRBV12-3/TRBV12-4	ASSPWYTEAF
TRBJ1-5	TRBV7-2	ASSFSHRPNQPQH
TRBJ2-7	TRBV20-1	SARDLVQGPYEQY
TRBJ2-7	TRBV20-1	SARSGLAGVYYEQY
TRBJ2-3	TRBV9	ASSGHRGRTDTQY
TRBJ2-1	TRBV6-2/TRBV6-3	ASSYVGQGPMRIYNEQF
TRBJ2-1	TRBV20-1	SARDLGGSYNEQF
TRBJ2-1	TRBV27	ASSFRGGNEQF
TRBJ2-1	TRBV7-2	ASSRDRGTYNEQF
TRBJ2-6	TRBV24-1	ATSGPTGANVLT